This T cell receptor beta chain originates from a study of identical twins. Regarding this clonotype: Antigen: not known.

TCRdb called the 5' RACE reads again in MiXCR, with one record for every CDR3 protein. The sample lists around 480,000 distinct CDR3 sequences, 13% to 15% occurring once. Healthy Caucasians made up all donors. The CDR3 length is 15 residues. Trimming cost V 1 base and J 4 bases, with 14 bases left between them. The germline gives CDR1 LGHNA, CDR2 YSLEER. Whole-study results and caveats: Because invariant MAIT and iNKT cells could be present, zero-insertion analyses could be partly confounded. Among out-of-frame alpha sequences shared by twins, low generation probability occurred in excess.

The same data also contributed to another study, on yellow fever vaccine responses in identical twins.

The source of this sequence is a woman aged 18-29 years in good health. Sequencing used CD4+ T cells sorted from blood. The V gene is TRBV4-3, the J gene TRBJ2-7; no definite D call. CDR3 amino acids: CASSQGHGGIYEQYF. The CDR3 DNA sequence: TGCGCCAGCAGCCAAGGCCATGGTGGAATTTACGAGCAGTACTTC.